This TCR beta chain was captured in a study of lymphopenia after photon versus proton radiotherapy. Findings and caveats of the study: Larger post-nadir TCR diversity loss correlated inversely with survival in deceased patients. Proton therapy kept repertoires fairly stable, unlike photons, which gained effector/memory cells. After lymphocyte nadir, photon-treated repertoires showed oligoclonal expansion, especially CD8+ Temra.

With 0 bases removed from V and 5 bases from J, the gap between germline ends came to 10 bases. Germline lookup yields CDR1 MNHNY and CDR2 SVGAGI (reference sequence). The CDR3 has 14 amino acids. In the case of this clone: Its target is unknown.

Sequencing was performed with immunoSEQ multiplex PCR; in TCRdb, only in-frame clones are kept and a portion is missing. The sample includes about 39,000 clones, about 93% of them seen just once. The rearrangement joins TRBV6-6 to TRBJ1-1, with no clear D. The sequencing here drew on peripheral blood, taken from a patient treated with photon-based radiotherapy. The sequence was collected from a man in his 60s with cholangiocarcinoma. In DNA, the CDR3 is TGTGCCAGCAGTTACTCGAGACATGTAACTGAAGCTTTCTTT. This translates into CASSYSRHVTEAFF.